This T cell receptor (beta chain) emerged from a study of blood T cell repertoires in COVID-19. CDR3 length: 19 residues. Per the germline V gene, CDR1 is SGHVS and CDR2 is FQNEAQ. The V segment lost 1 base and the J segment 7 bases; nucleotides outside the gene matches: 13. Data came from immunoSEQ multiplex PCR; TCRdb stores just in-frame clones and leaves some out. The sample carries approximately 220,000 clones, about four fifths recorded once. The source of this sequence is a woman aged 45-60 years with acute or convalescent COVID-19. The rearrangement uses TRBV7-8 and TRBJ2-1; 13 positions agree with TRBD2. Sequencing was performed on peripheral blood. The CDR3 loop reads CASSLDRASRLAGGNEQFF. CDR3 DNA sequence: TGTGCCAGCAGCTTAGATCGGGCGTCCCGACTAGCGGGGGGAAATGAGCAGTTCTTC.